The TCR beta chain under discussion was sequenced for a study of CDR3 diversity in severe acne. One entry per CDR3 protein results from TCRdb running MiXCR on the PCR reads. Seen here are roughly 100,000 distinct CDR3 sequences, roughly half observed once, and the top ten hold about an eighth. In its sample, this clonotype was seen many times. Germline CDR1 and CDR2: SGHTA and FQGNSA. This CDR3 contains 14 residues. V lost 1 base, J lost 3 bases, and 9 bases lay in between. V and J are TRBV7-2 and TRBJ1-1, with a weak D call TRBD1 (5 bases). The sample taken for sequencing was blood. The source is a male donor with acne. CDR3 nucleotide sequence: TGTGCCAGCAGCTTAGGTGGGGCGCACACTGAAGCTTTCTTT. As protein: CASSLGGAHTEAFF.